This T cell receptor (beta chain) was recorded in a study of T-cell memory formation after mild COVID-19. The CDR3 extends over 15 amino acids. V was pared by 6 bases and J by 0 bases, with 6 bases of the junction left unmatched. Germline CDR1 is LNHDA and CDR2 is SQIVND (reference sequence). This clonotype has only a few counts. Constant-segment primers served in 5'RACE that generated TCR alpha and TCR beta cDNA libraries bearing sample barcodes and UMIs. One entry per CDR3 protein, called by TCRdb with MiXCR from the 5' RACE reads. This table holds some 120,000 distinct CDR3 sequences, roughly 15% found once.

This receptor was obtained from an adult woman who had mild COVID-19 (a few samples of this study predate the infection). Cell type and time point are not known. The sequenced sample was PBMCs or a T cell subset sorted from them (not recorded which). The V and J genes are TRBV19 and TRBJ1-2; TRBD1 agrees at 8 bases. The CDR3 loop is CASSSGQGANYGYTF. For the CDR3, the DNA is TGTGCCAGTAGCAGTGGACAGGGAGCTAACTATGGCTACACCTTC.